This is a list of T cell receptor beta chains from one sample in a study of CD8 T cells in ankylosing spondylitis. MiXCR was run by TCRdb on the 5' RACE reads, yielding one entry per CDR3 protein. The table shows approximately 200,000 distinct CDR3 sequences, with around 13% occurring only once. Sample: blood, either unsorted or a sorted T cell fraction (not recorded which). These receptors came from a male donor with ankylosing spondylitis or in good health (not recorded which). The CDR3 runs from the conserved cysteine through the conserved F or W. Each record gives: V gene, J gene, clone size, D gene, CDR3 DNA, CDR3 protein. D genes are given only for firm matches. Expanded clones are given a class, and other clones once, few, many or no size at all.

TRBV14	TRBJ2-3	NA	NA	TGTGCCAGCAGCCAGAGAGGTTTCGGCACAGATACGCAGTATTTT	CASSQRGFGTDTQYF
TRBV7-9	TRBJ1-1	NA	NA	TGTGCCAGCAGCGCCGTACAGGGCTGGGGCACTGAAGCTTTCTTT	CASSAVQGWGTEAFF
TRBV5-1	TRBJ2-5	NA	TRBD1	TGCGCCAGCAGCCCGGAACAGGGGGCGAGGGAGACCCAGTACTTC	CASSPEQGARETQYF
TRBV4-1	TRBJ2-5	many	NA	TGCGCCAAAGAAGGAACGACAAACCAGACCCAGTACTTC	CAKEGTTNQTQYF
TRBV5-5	TRBJ2-6	NA	TRBD1	TGTGCCAGCAGCTTCCGGGACAGGAATATCTCTGGGGCCAACGTCCTGACTTTC	CASSFRDRNISGANVLTF
TRBV5-1	TRBJ2-2	many	NA	TGCGCCAGCAGCTTGGGTCCGGGTATGGTGACCGCGAACACCGGGGAGCTGTTTTTT	CASSLGPGMVTANTGELFF
TRBV30	TRBJ2-3	few	NA	TGTGCCTGGAGTGTCTCGAGTAGGGCAGATACGCAGTATTTT	CAWSVSSRADTQYF
TRBV6-5	TRBJ1-5	NA	NA	TGTGCCAGCAGTTACGTGTTACGGCGGGGGAATCAGCCCCAGCATTTT	CASSYVLRRGNQPQHF
TRBV13	TRBJ1-1	few	NA	TGTGCCAGCAGCTTAGAGGTGGTGACATCGAGAAACACTGAAGCTTTCTTT	CASSLEVVTSRNTEAFF
TRBV9	TRBJ2-7	few	NA	TGTGCCAGCAGCGAGAGGAGGTCCTCCTACGAGCAGTACTTC	CASSERRSSYEQYF
TRBV12-3/TRBV12-4	TRBJ2-1	NA	TRBD2	TGTGCCACCCGGGGGGGAAGTGGGAACAATGAGCAGTTCTTC	CATRGGSGNNEQFF
TRBV12-3/TRBV12-4	TRBJ2-1	NA	TRBD2	TGTGCCAGCACCTTCGGACTAGCGGGAAATGAGCAGTTCTTC	CASTFGLAGNEQFF
TRBV12-3/TRBV12-4	TRBJ1-3	many	NA	TGTGCCAGCAGTCCCGGAGACACCATATATTTT	CASSPGDTIYF
TRBV25-1	TRBJ2-7	NA	NA	TGTGCCAGCAGGCGGGGACTCTACGAGCAGTACTTC	CASRRGLYEQYF
TRBV27	TRBJ2-3	few	NA	TGTGCCAGCAGTTTTCTAGGCCCTAGCACAGATACGCAGTATTTT	CASSFLGPSTDTQYF
TRBV29-1	TRBJ1-2	few	NA	TGCAGCGTTGAAGGGACCGCCATAAAGGGCTACACCTTC	CSVEGTAIKGYTF
TRBV25-1	TRBJ2-7	NA	TRBD1	TGTGCCAGCAGTAAGTCCGGGACAGGGGGCTTCCACGAGCAGTACTTC	CASSKSGTGGFHEQYF
TRBV27	TRBJ1-5	NA	TRBD1	TGTGCCAGCAGTCCCCTTCTACAGGGGCCTCGGGACAATCAGCCCCAGCATTTT	CASSPLLQGPRDNQPQHF
TRBV14	TRBJ2-7	many	NA	TGTGCCAGCAGACAGGACGGGACCTACGAGCAGTACTTC	CASRQDGTYEQYF
TRBV20-1	TRBJ2-2	many	NA	TGCAGTGCTAGAGATCCCCACACAGGGAACACCGGGGAGCTGTTTTTT	CSARDPHTGNTGELFF
TRBV2	TRBJ2-1	NA	NA	TGTGCCAGCGGTAGCGGAATCTCCTACAATGAGCAGTTCTTC	CASGSGISYNEQFF
TRBV12-3/TRBV12-4	TRBJ1-4	NA	NA	TGTGCCAGCAGCCCGATGGACGGCCCAACTAATGAAAAACTGTTTTTT	CASSPMDGPTNEKLFF
TRBV5-1	TRBJ1-1	NA	NA	TGCGCCAGCAGCCCGACGAAAACTGAAGCTTTCTTT	CASSPTKTEAFF
TRBV10-3	TRBJ2-1	few	NA	TGTGCCATCAGTGAACAAGATTCCTACAATGAGCAGTTCTTC	CAISEQDSYNEQFF
TRBV20-1	TRBJ2-1	NA	NA	TGCAGTGCTCCCACCTTGGGCGGAACGTTTAGGAATGAGCAGTTCTTC	CSAPTLGGTFRNEQFF
TRBV4-2	TRBJ1-2	NA	NA	TGTGCCAGCAGCCCCGAAGAAGGGGCTGGCGGTGGCTACACCTTC	CASSPEEGAGGGYTF
TRBV7-2	TRBJ1-2	few	NA	TGTGCCAGCAGCTTGCCAGGGGATGAAGGCTACACCTTC	CASSLPGDEGYTF
TRBV4-1	TRBJ2-2	NA	TRBD1	TGCGCCAGCAGCCAAGATGGGACAGGGGGCCCCGGGGAGCTGTTTTTT	CASSQDGTGGPGELFF
TRBV4-1	TRBJ1-5	few	NA	TGCGCCAGCAGCCAAGATCAAGGGGACAATCAGCCCCAGCATTTT	CASSQDQGDNQPQHF
TRBV19	TRBJ1-1	few	TRBD1	TGTGCCAGTAGTGTAAACAGGGGGTTCGTCACTGAAGCTTTCTTT	CASSVNRGFVTEAFF
TRBV20-1	TRBJ2-7	NA	TRBD1	TGCAGTGCTAGAGTAAGGACAGGGTCCTCCTACGAGCAGTACTTC	CSARVRTGSSYEQYF
TRBV15	TRBJ2-7	NA	TRBD1	TGTGCCACCAGCCGTAGGACAGGGAACGAGCAGTACTTC	CATSRRTGNEQYF
TRBV2	TRBJ1-1	few	NA	TGTGCCAGCAGTGGGTGGGGGAGTAGCGACACTGAAGCTTTCTTT	CASSGWGSSDTEAFF
TRBV6-2/TRBV6-3	TRBJ1-6	NA	NA	TGTGCCAGCAGTTACGAGTGGGGCTCCTCCTATAATTCACCCCTCCACTTT	CASSYEWGSSYNSPLHF
TRBV27	TRBJ2-1	NA	NA	TGTGCCAGCAGTCTGGATGGACCCTACAATGAGCAGTTCTTC	CASSLDGPYNEQFF
TRBV20-1	TRBJ2-1	few	NA	TGCAGTGCTAGAGCCCCCGGTTTCAATGAGCAGTTCTTC	CSARAPGFNEQFF
TRBV7-9	TRBJ1-2	few	NA	TGTGCCAGCAGCCAAGTGCAGACAGCACTACTCTATGGCTACACCTTC	CASSQVQTALLYGYTF
TRBV3-1	TRBJ2-2	NA	NA	TGTGCCAGCAGCCAGGGGCGTACCGGGGAGCTGTTTTTT	CASSQGRTGELFF
TRBV7-8	TRBJ2-2	NA	NA	TGTGCCAGCAGCTTAGGGTTCTCGGAGGACACCGGGGAGCTGTTTTTT	CASSLGFSEDTGELFF
TRBV13	TRBJ2-3	NA	TRBD1	TGTGCCAGCAGCAATCGACAGGGGGGTGTCGGAGATACGCAGTATTTT	CASSNRQGGVGDTQYF
TRBV15	TRBJ2-5	NA	NA	TGTGCCACCAAAGGGAGCCAAGAGACCCAGTACTTC	CATKGSQETQYF
TRBV6-2/TRBV6-3	TRBJ1-5	few	NA	TGTGCCAGTACCTCGCTCCGCAGGGAGGTAGGACAGCCCCAGCATTTT	CASTSLRREVGQPQHF
TRBV4-1	TRBJ1-4	NA	TRBD1	TGCGCCAGCAGCCAAGAATTTAAGGGGGCCGCTACTAATGAAAAACTGTTTTTT	CASSQEFKGAATNEKLFF
TRBV7-9	TRBJ2-7	few	TRBD1	TGTGCCAGCAGCACCTCTACAGGGGACTACGAGCAGTACTTC	CASSTSTGDYEQYF
TRBV5-1	TRBJ1-2	NA	TRBD1	TGCGCCAGCAGACATCCGGGACAGGGAGTCTATGGCTACACCTTC	CASRHPGQGVYGYTF
TRBV3-1	TRBJ2-3	few	TRBD2	TGTGCCAGCAGCCAAGTGAGCGTAGCGGGAGAGGAAGATACGCAGTATTTT	CASSQVSVAGEEDTQYF
TRBV25-1	TRBJ1-5	NA	NA	TGTGCCAGCAGTGGGGGGGATGGACAGCCCCAGCATTTT	CASSGGDGQPQHF
TRBV5-1	TRBJ1-4	NA	NA	TGCGCCAGCAGCTTGGATCCAGGGGAGGGTGCTGAAAAACTGTTTTTT	CASSLDPGEGAEKLFF
TRBV6-5	TRBJ2-3	NA	NA	TGTGCCACCAGTTACTCCCCGGGGAGCGTTGATACGCAGTATTTT	CATSYSPGSVDTQYF
TRBV19	TRBJ2-1	few	NA	TGTGCCAGTACTTACCGTTTGAGCTCCTACAATGAGCAGTTCTTC	CASTYRLSSYNEQFF
TRBV11-2	TRBJ2-3	few	NA	TGTGCCAGCCAGGGTGCCGGGGGCACAGATACGCAGTATTTT	CASQGAGGTDTQYF
TRBV20-1	TRBJ2-1	NA	TRBD2	TGCAGTGCTAGAGATCCCCGAGCGGGAGACTACAATGAGCAGTTCTTC	CSARDPRAGDYNEQFF
TRBV5-1	TRBJ2-7	few	NA	TGCGCCAGCAGCTTGACGACAGGTAACGAGCAGTACTTC	CASSLTTGNEQYF
TRBV5-1	TRBJ2-1	few	NA	TGCGCCAGCCGTCGGGACTTCGGCGACAATGAGCAGTTCTTC	CASRRDFGDNEQFF
TRBV4-1	TRBJ2-1	few	NA	TGCGCCAGCAGCCAAGATAAATTAGGAGCCTACAATGAGCAGTTCTTC	CASSQDKLGAYNEQFF
TRBV10-3	TRBJ2-7	NA	TRBD2	TGTGCCATCAGTGAGTCGGGACTAGCGGGGTCGGGCGAGCAGTACTTC	CAISESGLAGSGEQYF
TRBV12-3/TRBV12-4	TRBJ1-1	NA	NA	TGTGCCAGCAGTTCAAGGAGTAACACTGAAGCTTTCTTT	CASSSRSNTEAFF
TRBV13	TRBJ2-7	NA	TRBD1	TGTGCCAGCAGCTCCAGGGGGACCCCCACCCCTAACTACGAGCAGTACTTC	CASSSRGTPTPNYEQYF
TRBV20-1	TRBJ2-3	few	NA	TGCAGTGCTAGACCATTGAACGGTTATCGGGCGGATACGCAGTATTTT	CSARPLNGYRADTQYF